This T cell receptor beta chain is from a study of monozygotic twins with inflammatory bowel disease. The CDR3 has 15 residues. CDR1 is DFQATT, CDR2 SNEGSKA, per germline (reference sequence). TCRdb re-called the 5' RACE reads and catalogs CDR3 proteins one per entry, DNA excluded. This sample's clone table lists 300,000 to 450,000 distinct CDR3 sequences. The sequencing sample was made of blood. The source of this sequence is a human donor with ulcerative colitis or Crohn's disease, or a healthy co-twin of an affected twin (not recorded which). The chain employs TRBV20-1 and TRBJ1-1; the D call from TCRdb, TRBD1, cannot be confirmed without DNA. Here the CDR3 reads CSPYRGLGGNTEAFF.